Each of the 5 T cell receptor beta chains below was sequenced from the same sample in a study of patients and donors after allogeneic stem cell transplantation. TCRdb redid the calling of the RT-PCR reads with MiXCR, one entry per CDR3 protein. The table includes roughly 960,000 distinct CDR3 sequences, approximately 18% detected once. Sequencing used blood, either unsorted or a sorted T cell fraction (not recorded which). The receptor source for this set is a human donor who was either an allogeneic HSCT recipient or a stem cell or donor lymphocyte infusion donor (not recorded which). It is not recorded whose cells these are; they may come from a transplant donor.

This clonotype was detected a few times. The rearrangement joins TRBV28 to TRBJ2-2, with 8 bases identical to TRBD1. The CDR3 loop spans 16 amino acids. The V and J ends lost 4 bases and 8 bases, in that order; junction bases with no gene match: 12. The germline V gene has CDR1 MDHEN and CDR2 SYDVKM. The CDR3 region is CASSSPGGRGLGELFF. The CDR3 nucleotides read TGTGCCAGCAGTTCACCCGGAGGCAGGGGGCTGGGGGAGCTGTTTTTT. Combining the CDR3 with reference TRBV28 and TRBJ2-2 gives the whole variable domain DVKVTQSSRYLVKRTGEKVFLECVQDMDHENMFWYRQDPGLGLRLIYFSYDVKMKEKGDIPEGYSVSREKKERFSLILESASTNQTSMYLCASSSPGGRGLGELFFGEGSRLTVL.

This clonotype was found a few times. The chain couples TRBV6-6 to TRBJ1-1; tentative D call: TRBD1 (5 bases). Trimming left V 8 bases short and J 5 bases short, with 12 bases between. The CDR3 covers 12 residues. CDR1 and CDR2 from the germline V gene are MNHNY and SVGAGI (reference sequence). CDR3 DNA sequence: TGTGCCAGCGGCAGGGCGGTAACTGAAGCTTTCTTT. This codes for CASGRAVTEAFF.

This clonotype was seen many times. J is TRBJ1-1 and V is TRBV29-1, with 10 bases fitting TRBD1. The CDR3 sequence is 13 residues long. V lost 7 bases, J lost 2 bases, and 4 bases stayed unmatched. Germline V gives CDR1 SQVTM, CDR2 ANQGSEA. This chain's CDR3 is CSGGTGENTEAFF. DNA for the CDR3: TGCAGCGGGGGGACAGGGGAAAACACTGAAGCTTTCTTT.

This clonotype has a handful of counts. The rearrangement uses TRBV6-2 or TRBV6-3 and TRBJ2-3, with TRBD2 identical over 7 bases. V gave up 5 bases and J gave up 2 bases; unmatched junction bases: 7. CDR1 is MNHEY and CDR2 is SVGEGT in the germline V gene. The CDR3 contains 15 residues. As DNA, the CDR3 is TGTGCCAGCAGTCCACGGAGCGGGGCCACAGATACGCAGTATTTT. This encodes CASSPRSGATDTQYF.

The chain carries TRBV30 and TRBJ1-2; D gene unclear. The V end lost 4 bases, the J end lost 0 bases, and 9 bases lay between the germline ends. This CDR3 comprises 13 residues. Germline CDR1 and CDR2: GTSNPN and SVGIG (reference sequence). CDR3 residues: CAWNGRSNYGYTF. The CDR3 region has the DNA TGTGCCTGGAACGGCCGATCTAACTATGGCTACACCTTC.